The 19 T cell receptor beta chains below all came from one sample that was sequenced in a study of Ad26.COV2.S vaccination and SARS-CoV-2 variants. Here immunoSEQ multiplex PCR was the method, and the copy in TCRdb shows in-frame clones only, minus some. Here the sample spans roughly 380,000 clones, around nine tenths being singletons. The treatment was: around 19 received Ad26.COV2.S at low or high dose, single or two shots; 5 received placebo; per-sample allocation not given. The samples were gathered on day 63 after the first injection of vaccine or placebo. The specimen comprised peripheral blood, sampled in a trial of Ad26.COV2.S vaccine versus placebo. The receptors were gathered from a person aged 18-60 years who received the Ad26.COV2.S COVID-19 vaccine or a placebo.

The J gene is TRBJ2-2, the V gene TRBV11-2; D is ambiguous. The germline CDR1 and CDR2 sequences are SGHAT and FQNNGV. The CDR3 sequence is 16 residues long. Trimming shortened V by 1 base and J by 3 bases, and 12 bases separated the two germline ends. CDR3: CASSLAREWDTGELFF. CDR3 bases: TGTGCCAGCAGCTTAGCTAGGGAATGGGACACCGGGGAGCTGTTTTTT. Full variable domain (missing parts from reference TRBV11-2 and TRBJ2-2): EAGVAQSPRYKIIEKRQSVAFWCNPISGHATLYWYQQILGQGPKLLIQFQNNGVVDDSQLPKDRFSAERLKGVDSTLKIQPAKLEDSAVYLCASSLAREWDTGELFFGEGSRLTVL.

V is TRBV3-1 (or the pseudogene TRBV3-2) and J is TRBJ2-6, with D possibly TRBD1 on 5 matching bases. Trimming took 1 base from V and 0 from J, leaving 10 bases between them. Germline CDR1 and CDR2: LGHDT and YNNKEL (reference sequence). The CDR3 is made up of 17 amino acids. The CDR3, as DNA: TGTGCCAGCAGCCAAGGTTACAGGCACTCTGGGGCCAACGTCCTGACTTTC. Translation gives CASSQGYRHSGANVLTF.

This clone turned up a few times. The rearrangement links TRBV7-9 to TRBJ1-2, with D unresolved. The length of the CDR3 is 12 residues. The V end was cut by 1 base, the J end by 7 bases, with 7 bases between. Germline values: CDR1 SEHNR, CDR2 FQNEAQ (reference sequence). The CDR3 nucleotides are TGTGCCAGCAGCTTAGAGGCAAGTGGCTACACCTTC. Encoded protein: CASSLEASGYTF. The whole variable domain, remainder taken from reference TRBV7-9 and TRBJ1-2, is DTGVSQNPRHKITKRGQNVTFRCDPISEHNRLYWYRQTLGQGPEFLTYFQNEAQLEKSRLLSDRFSAERPKGSFSTLEIQRTEQGDSAMYLCASSLEASGYTFGSGTRLTVV.

The CDR3 coding sequence is TGTGCCAGTAGTATTGTGGGCGGGGGGGCCTCATCCTACAATGAGCAGTTCTTC. Its translation: CASSIVGGGASSYNEQFF. The chain links TRBV19 to TRBJ2-1, with TRBD2 matching 9 bases. Germline V CDR1 and CDR2: LNHDA, SQIVND (reference sequence). The trim removed 3 bases at V and 1 base at J, leaving 10 bases unmatched. The CDR3 loop spans 18 amino acids. Using reference TRBV19 and TRBJ2-1 for the parts outside the CDR3, the full variable domain is DGGITQSPKYLFRKEGQNVTLSCEQNLNHDAMYWYRQDPGQGLRLIYYSQIVNDFQKGDIAEGYSVSREKKESFPLTVTSAQKNPTAFYLCASSIVGGGASSYNEQFFGPGTRLTVL.

The chain recombines TRBV9 with TRBJ2-1, with D perhaps matching TRBD2 (6 bases). Per the germline V gene, CDR1 is SGDLS and CDR2 is YYNGEE. Trimming took 3 bases from V and 0 from J, leaving 13 bases between them. The CDR3 runs to 16 residues. The CDR3 DNA sequence: TGTGCCAGCAGCGCCCGGGGGTACGGCTCCTACAATGAGCAGTTCTTC. Residues: CASSARGYGSYNEQFF.

This chain joins TRBV7-3 and TRBJ2-5; 7 positions agree with TRBD2. Trimming cost V 5 bases and J 4 bases; bases outside gene matches: 7. The germline CDR1 and CDR2 sequences are SGHTA and FQGTGA. The CDR3 is 14 residues long. Here the CDR3 DNA reads TGTGCCAGCAGCGCCCGGGGCGGGGGAGAGACCCAGTACTTC. This encodes CASSARGGGETQYF.

The chain uses TRBV21-1 and TRBJ2-2. TRBV21-1 is listed as a pseudogene. The CDR3 spans 15 residues. The CDR3 loop reads CATRHFVGNTGELFF. The CDR3 coding sequence is TGTGCCACCCGCCACTTCGTGGGGAACACCGGGGAGCTGTTTTTT.

This clone came up once. CDR3 region: CASRQTGTDMYF. The CDR3 DNA reads as TGTGCCAGCAGGCAAACCGGGACAGACATGTACTTC. The chain is built from TRBV27 and TRBJ2-7; 7 bases agree with TRBD1. Germline V gene data show CDR1 as MNHEY and CDR2 as SMNVEV (reference sequence). J was trimmed by 12 bases and V by 6 bases; bases with no gene match: 11. The CDR3 covers 12 residues.

V usage is TRBV5-1 and J usage is TRBJ2-1; 15 bases are shared with TRBD2. This CDR3 is built from 18 residues. From germline, CDR1 is SGHRS and CDR2 YFSETQ. Unmatched junction bases numbered 8, after V lost 3 bases and J lost 4 bases. CDR3 in amino acids: CASSSPGTSGGRYNEQFF. For the CDR3, the DNA is TGCGCCAGCAGCTCCCCAGGGACTAGCGGGGGGCGTTACAATGAGCAGTTCTTC.

V gene TRBV19 combines with J gene TRBJ2-6, with 9 nucleotides matching TRBD1. Germline loops: CDR1 LNHDA, CDR2 SQIVND (reference sequence). The CDR3 loop spans 18 amino acids. V gave up 3 bases and J gave up 2 bases; unmatched junction bases: 8. The CDR3 DNA reads TGTGCCAGTAGTATGATAGGGACAGGGAGCGCTGGGGCCAACGTCCTGACTTTC. The encoded protein is CASSMIGTGSAGANVLTF.

The chain carries TRBV5-1 and TRBJ1-1; maybe TRBD1 (5 bases). Trimming stripped 4 bases from V and 1 base from J, with 11 bases between. This CDR3 has 14 residues. Looked up from germline, CDR1 is SGHRS and CDR2 is YFSETQ. CDR3 residues: CASSPEGANTEAFF. In nucleotides, the CDR3 is TGCGCCAGCAGCCCCGAAGGGGCGAACACTGAAGCTTTCTTT.

This chain joins TRBV5-1 and TRBJ1-2; D might be TRBD1 (5 bases). Germline CDR1 and CDR2: SGHRS and YFSETQ. V shed 3 bases and J shed 1 base, with 13 bases lying between them. The CDR3 is 15 amino acids. The CDR3 DNA reads as TGCGCCAGCAGCTCGTCGGGGCCCAGTAACTATGGCTACACCTTC. It encodes CASSSSGPSNYGYTF. The variable domain in full, completed from reference TRBV5-1 and TRBJ1-2, reads KAGVTQTPRYLIKTRGQQVTLSCSPISGHRSVSWYQQTPGQGLQFLFEYFSETQRNKGNFPGRFSGRQFSNSRSEMNVSTLELGDSALYLCASSSSGPSNYGYTFGSGTRLTVV.

The rearrangement links TRBV5-1 to TRBJ1-6, with D possibly matching TRBD1 (6 bases). Per germline, CDR1 SGHRS and CDR2 YFSETQ. V was clipped by 2 bases and J by 7 bases, with 10 bases between them. This CDR3 has 14 residues. The CDR3 bases are TGCGCCAGCAGCTTCGGACAGAAGAATTCACCCCTCCACTTT. Its translation: CASSFGQKNSPLHF. The full variable domain, with the rest looked up from reference TRBV5-1 and TRBJ1-6, is KAGVTQTPRYLIKTRGQQVTLSCSPISGHRSVSWYQQTPGQGLQFLFEYFSETQRNKGNFPGRFSGRQFSNSRSEMNVSTLELGDSALYLCASSFGQKNSPLHFGNGTRLTVT.

This clone occurred a few times. The chain uses TRBV13 and TRBJ1-5, with D possibly matching TRBD1 (5 bases). The length of the CDR3 is 13 residues. Germline assignment: CDR1 PRHDT and CDR2 FYEKMQ (reference sequence). Trimming removed 5 bases at V and 6 bases at J, with 11 bases between. CDR3 nucleotide sequence: TGTGCCAGCAGCATGGGGACTGTTCAGCCCCAGCATTTT. Translation gives CASSMGTVQPQHF.

The chain links TRBV7-2 to TRBJ1-4, with a possible D match to TRBD1 (5 bases). Germline assignment: CDR1 SGHTA and CDR2 FQGNSA. V lost 4 bases and J 7 bases, leaving 13 bases between the germline ends. The CDR3 has 14 amino acids. CDR3 bases: TGTGCCAGCAGCTCCGGGGCGAGGGGTGAAAAACTGTTTTTT. Its protein product is CASSSGARGEKLFF.

V gene TRBV2 combines with J gene TRBJ1-2; D gene ambiguous. Trimming pared 2 bases from V and 2 bases from J, leaving 9 bases between. Germline V gives CDR1 SNHLY, CDR2 FYNNEI. This CDR3 region has 14 residues. The chain's CDR3 is CASSEFRLNYGYTF. CDR3 bases: TGTGCCAGCAGTGAATTTCGGCTGAACTATGGCTACACCTTC.

The V gene is TRBV5-1, the J gene TRBJ1-1; 8 positions agree with TRBD1. Germline CDR1 reads SGHRS; CDR2 reads YFSETQ. The V gene end was trimmed by 4 bases and the J gene end by 4 bases; junction bases not matched to a gene: 9. The CDR3 extends over 15 amino acids. This CDR3 reads CASSVQGAGSTEAFF. CDR3 coding DNA: TGCGCCAGCAGCGTCCAGGGGGCAGGGAGCACTGAAGCTTTCTTT.

This rearrangement joins TRBV19 to TRBJ2-7; 7 bases agree with TRBD1. Germline V gives CDR1 LNHDA, CDR2 SQIVND (reference sequence). Germline trimming cut 6 bases from V and 3 bases from J; bases unmatched to any gene: 8. The length of the CDR3 is 14 residues. The DNA of the CDR3 is TGTGCCAGTAGCCCCGGGACAGACCTCTACGAGCAGTACTTC. Encoded protein: CASSPGTDLYEQYF. Full variable domain (remainder filled in from reference TRBV19 and TRBJ2-7): DGGITQSPKYLFRKEGQNVTLSCEQNLNHDAMYWYRQDPGQGLRLIYYSQIVNDFQKGDIAEGYSVSREKKESFPLTVTSAQKNPTAFYLCASSPGTDLYEQYFGPGTRLTVT.

The J gene is TRBJ1-5, the V gene TRBV5-8; the D is unclear. Trimming pared 2 bases from V and 4 bases from J, leaving 7 bases between. The germline CDR1 and CDR2 sequences are SGHTS and YDEGEE. The CDR3 has 13 residues. The CDR3 spells CASSFTGNQPQHF. Written as DNA, the CDR3 is TGTGCCAGCAGCTTCACGGGGAATCAGCCCCAGCATTTT.